One sample yielded the 31 T cell receptor beta chains listed below, sequenced in a study of cytomegalovirus exposure and HLA in healthy donors. PCR involved 60 Vbeta and 13 Jbeta primers. Only in-frame clones appear in the TCRdb table, and some are missing; sequencing was by immunoSEQ multiplex PCR. The sample has roughly 180,000 clones, around 80% seen once. The sample comprised PBMCs. The receptors derive from a woman under 30 in good health and CMV-seronegative.

V and J are TRBV2 and TRBJ2-3; 15 nucleotides agree with TRBD2. Trimming took 4 bases from V and 0 from J; bases not matched to a gene: 8. The CDR3 runs 19 residues. Germline V gene lookup returns CDR1 SNHLY and CDR2 FYNNEI. The CDR3 DNA reads as TGTGCCAGCAGTGCCTCCGGGACTAGCGGGAGGACTAGCACAGATACGCAGTATTTT. Encoded protein: CASSASGTSGRTSTDTQYF.

The chain is built from TRBV20-1 and TRBJ1-1; D is undetermined. V lost 3 bases and J lost 5, with 4 bases in between. CDR3 length equals 10 residues. CDR1 and CDR2 from the germline V gene are DFQATT and SNEGSKA (reference sequence). The DNA of the CDR3 is TGCAGTGCTAGCGGGACTGAAGCTTTCTTT. Its translation is CSASGTEAFF.

The chain combines TRBV7-2 with TRBJ1-2, with 11 bases aligning to TRBD1. The J segment lost 8 bases and the V segment lost 1 base, leaving 6 bases of the junction unmatched. In germline, CDR1 is SGHTA, CDR2 FQGNSA. The CDR3 loop spans 15 amino acids. This chain's CDR3 is CASSLDWTGGAGYTF. CDR3 nucleotides: TGTGCCAGCAGCTTAGATTGGACAGGGGGCGCGGGCTACACCTTC. The complete variable domain, with remaining parts taken from reference TRBV7-2 and TRBJ1-2, reads GAGVSQSPSNKVTEKGKDVELRCDPISGHTALYWYRQSLGQGLEFLIYFQGNSAPDKSGLPSDRFSAERTGGSVSTLTIQRTQQEDSAVYLCASSLDWTGGAGYTFGSGTRLTVV.

The gene calls are TRBV7-9 and TRBJ2-5; D ambiguous. The CDR3 runs to 13 residues. Germline CDR1 and CDR2: SEHNR and FQNEAQ (reference sequence). V lost 1 base to trimming and J lost 1 base, with 4 bases between them. The chain's CDR3 is CASSLVAQETQYF. The CDR3 nucleotides read TGTGCCAGCAGCTTAGTGGCCCAAGAGACCCAGTACTTC.

The rearrangement uses TRBV2 and TRBJ2-2, with D possibly being TRBD2 (5 bases). Germline values: CDR1 SNHLY, CDR2 FYNNEI. Trimming took 5 bases from V and 6 from J, leaving 13 bases between them. There are 14 residues in the CDR3. In nucleotides, the CDR3 is TGTGCCAGCAGTTCCGTGCGGGCGTCCGGGGAGCTGTTTTTT. Protein sequence: CASSSVRASGELFF.

V and J are TRBV10-3 and TRBJ1-2, with 7 bases lining up with TRBD1. Germline-derived CDR1 and CDR2 are ENHRY and SYGVKD. This CDR3 contains 17 residues. J lost 2 bases, V lost 3 bases, and 12 bases had no gene match. In DNA, the CDR3 is TGTGCCATCAGTGAACTGACAGGGAGAAGCTTGAACTATGGCTACACCTTC. Its translation is CAISELTGRSLNYGYTF.

V is TRBV19 and J is TRBJ2-1; D possibly corresponds to TRBD2 (5 bases). V was shortened by 6 bases and J by 9 bases, with 15 bases between the two germline ends. The germline CDR1 and CDR2 sequences are LNHDA and SQIVND (reference sequence). CDR3 length: 13 amino acids. In nucleotides, the CDR3 is TGTGCCAGTAGCGACCTTCTAGCCACTGAGCAGTTCTTC. It is translated as CASSDLLATEQFF.

In DNA form, the CDR3 reads TGTGCCATCAGTGATGTGGACAGGGGAGGCGAAAAACTGTTTTTT. Encoded protein: CAISDVDRGGEKLFF. The chain joins TRBV10-3 to TRBJ1-4, with 9 bases identical to TRBD1. V lost 3 bases, J lost 8 bases, and 7 bases stayed unmatched. The germline gives CDR1 ENHRY, CDR2 SYGVKD. The CDR3 is 15 amino acids.

V usage is TRBV14 and J usage is TRBJ2-7, with a weak D call TRBD1 (5 bases). CDR3 length: 13 amino acids. Germline V lookup: CDR1 SGHDN, CDR2 FVKESK. V was trimmed by 4 bases and J by 7 bases, leaving 14 bases between them. DNA for the CDR3: TGTGCCAGCAGCCCCATTCCAGGGCATGAGCAGTACTTC. Translating it yields CASSPIPGHEQYF.

This CDR3 is CASSTGQGVAEAFF. CDR3 DNA: TGTGCCAGCAGCACTGGACAGGGAGTCGCTGAAGCTTTCTTT. The V and J genes are TRBV7-6 and TRBJ1-1; 8 positions agree with TRBD1. The germline CDR1 and CDR2 sequences are SGHVS and FNYEAQ. Trimming at V came to 5 bases and at J to 6 bases, leaving 8 bases not matched to a gene. This CDR3 comprises 14 residues.

This rearrangement joins TRBV15 to TRBJ2-7; possible D gene TRBD2, 5 bases. Germline CDR1 LNHNV, CDR2 YYDKDF (reference sequence). The germline V and J ends were trimmed by 1 base and 3 bases, with 16 bases remaining between them. The CDR3 contains 16 residues. CDR3 amino acids: CATSRGRGNAGYEQYF. The CDR3 DNA reads as TGTGCCACCAGCAGAGGTAGAGGGAATGCCGGCTACGAGCAGTACTTC.

This clone was detected once. The chain links TRBV27 to TRBJ1-5, with 7 bases lining up with TRBD1. The J segment lost 7 bases and the V segment lost 6 bases, leaving 6 bases of the junction unmatched. The CDR3 has 13 residues. The V gene's germline CDR1 is MNHEY and CDR2 SMNVEV (reference sequence). CDR3 coding DNA: TGTGCCAGCAGACAGGGGACTGGGCAGCCCCAGCATTTT. Translation gives CASRQGTGQPQHF.

The chain joins TRBV7-8 to TRBJ1-5; the D gene is possibly TRBD1 (5 bases). V lost 1 base and J 2 bases, leaving 18 bases between the germline ends. This CDR3 contains 18 residues. Germline CDR1 is SGHVS and CDR2 is FQNEAQ. The CDR3 DNA reads as TGTGCCAGCAGCTTAGGTGGGAGGGGTAGGGATCGCAATCAGCCCCAGCATTTT. As protein: CASSLGGRGRDRNQPQHF.

This clone appeared a single time. The chain couples TRBV6-1 to TRBJ2-5; D uncertain. Trimming removed 6 bases at V and 4 bases at J, with 9 bases between. Germline CDR1 is MNHNS and CDR2 is SASEGT. This CDR3 contains 12 residues. CDR3 region: CASSPTLETQYF. The CDR3 DNA follows: TGTGCCAGCAGCCCGACTTTAGAGACCCAGTACTTC.

The DNA of the CDR3 is TGTGCCAGCAGCCTTATAGCGGGAGCCTACAATGAGCAGTTCTTC. Encoded protein: CASSLIAGAYNEQFF. The chain has TRBV4-2 and TRBJ2-1; the match to TRBD2 covers 9 bases. This CDR3 is built from 15 residues. Germline V lookup: CDR1 LGHNA, CDR2 YNFKEQ. With 4 bases clipped from V and 2 bases from J, the junction kept 3 bases outside the gene matches.

This chain joins TRBV7-2 and TRBJ2-7; D is possibly TRBD2 (6 bases). Germline loops: CDR1 SGHTA, CDR2 FQGNSA. The CDR3 has 15 residues. V dropped 6 bases and J dropped 4 bases, with 19 bases sitting between them. CDR3 in amino acids: CASSRDGGTYYEQYF. The CDR3 DNA reads as TGTGCCAGCAGTCGAGACGGGGGAACCTATTACGAGCAGTACTTC.

The V call is TRBV6-1, the J call TRBJ2-1, with 10 bases fitting TRBD2. CDR1 and CDR2 from the germline V gene are MNHNS and SASEGT. J gave up 5 bases and V 1 base, and 8 bases lay outside the gene matches. The CDR3 runs 17 residues. The CDR3 DNA follows: TGTGCCAGCAGTGAAGAGGCTAGCGGGAGAGGGGACAATGAGCAGTTCTTC. Its protein product is CASSEEASGRGDNEQFF.

This chain joins TRBV4-3 and TRBJ1-2; D uncertain. Germline CDR1 LGHNA, CDR2 YSLEER. Trimming stripped 0 bases from V and 3 bases from J, with 17 bases between. This CDR3 is 17 amino acids long. CDR3 in amino acids: CASSQDTGSGTDYGYTF. CDR3 coding DNA: TGCGCCAGCAGCCAAGATACGGGGTCTGGAACTGACTATGGCTACACCTTC.

Concerning this clone: The same CDR3 arises from other DNA sequences in this sample as well. CDR3 nucleotide sequence: TGTGCCAGCAGCGTAGGGCTAGCGGGGCACAATGAGCAGTTCTTC. Encoded protein: CASSVGLAGHNEQFF. The chain uses TRBV9 and TRBJ2-1; 9 positions agree with TRBD2. The CDR3 contains 15 residues. CDR1 and CDR2 (germline): SGDLS, YYNGEE. With V trimmed by 0 bases and J by 5 bases, 3 bases remained unmatched.

CDR3 region: CASSRRTGNQPQHF. For the CDR3, the DNA is TGTGCCAGCAGTCGCCGGACAGGGAATCAGCCCCAGCATTTT. The chain uses TRBV6-5 and TRBJ1-5, with TRBD1 identical over 8 bases. The CDR3 is 14 residues long. J was trimmed by 4 bases and V by 5 bases; bases with no gene match: 4. Germline CDR1 is MNHEY and CDR2 is SVGAGI.

The rearrangement uses TRBV28 and TRBJ1-5, with 7 positions matching TRBD1. Per germline, CDR1 MDHEN and CDR2 SYDVKM. The V segment lost 6 bases and the J segment 3 bases; nucleotides outside the gene matches: 14. This CDR3 contains 17 residues. The CDR3 here is CASRTWDRQGNNQPQHF. For the CDR3, the DNA is TGTGCCAGCAGGACTTGGGACCGACAGGGCAACAATCAGCCCCAGCATTTT.

The chain employs TRBV19 and TRBJ2-2; 12 nucleotides match TRBD1. This CDR3 region has 18 residues. Losses at the gene ends were 5 bases for V and 3 bases for J; bases not matched to a gene: 10. Germline V gene lookup returns CDR1 LNHDA and CDR2 SQIVND (reference sequence). CDR3 nucleotide sequence: TGTGCCAGTAGTTTGGGGACAGGGGGCCGATTATACACCGGGGAGCTGTTTTTT. It codes for CASSLGTGGRLYTGELFF.

This chain connects TRBV9 to TRBJ2-7; TRBD2 aligns across 7 bases. Germline CDR1 SGDLS, CDR2 YYNGEE. The CDR3 length is 14 residues. V trimming: 2 bases; J trimming: 4 bases; junction bases outside the gene matches: 6. The CDR3 region is CASSVGGNLYEQYF. In nucleotides, the CDR3 is TGTGCCAGCAGCGTCGGGGGGAATCTGTACGAGCAGTACTTC.

The genes are TRBV11-3 and TRBJ1-1, with unresolved D. The CDR3 contains 12 residues. The ends were cut back, 4 bases at V and 1 base at J, with 4 bases in the middle. Germline V lookup: CDR1 SGHNT, CDR2 YENEEA. The DNA of the CDR3 is TGTGCCAGCAGCTCAGGGAACACTGAAGCTTTCTTT. It is translated as CASSSGNTEAFF.

V is TRBV27 and J is TRBJ2-5; D is possibly TRBD2 (6 bases). V lost 5 bases and J lost 5, with 15 bases in between. Germline values: CDR1 MNHEY, CDR2 SMNVEV (reference sequence). CDR3 length: 14 amino acids. CDR3 sequence reads: CASSIDQGGETQYF. The CDR3 coding sequence is TGTGCCAGCAGTATCGACCAAGGAGGGGAGACCCAGTACTTC.

V gene TRBV7-2 combines with J gene TRBJ2-5; D might be TRBD2 (6 bases). V lost 1 base and J lost 1, with 13 bases in between. The germline V gene encodes CDR1 SGHTA and CDR2 FQGNSA. The CDR3 covers 16 residues. CDR3 amino acids: CASSLVPGGGQETQYF. CDR3 in DNA: TGTGCCAGCAGCTTAGTCCCCGGGGGAGGCCAAGAGACCCAGTACTTC.

The table lists this clone with a count of one. V gene TRBV21-1 combines with J gene TRBJ2-1; whether TRBD2, the table's D call, matches the DNA was not checked. TRBV21-1 is given as a pseudogene. The CDR3 loop spans 16 amino acids. In nucleotides, the CDR3 is TGTGCCACTGGGGGTTTAGCGGGAGGGCCGGGGAATGAGCAGTTCTTC. Amino acids: CATGGLAGGPGNEQFF.

This chain uses TRBV2 with TRBJ2-3, with 8 bases aligning to TRBD2. V dropped 5 bases and J dropped 1; count of bases not matched to a gene: 2. The length of the CDR3 is 14 residues. The germline gives CDR1 SNHLY, CDR2 FYNNEI. CDR3 coding DNA: TGTGCCAGCAGTAGCGGGAGTGGCACAGATACGCAGTATTTT. Protein product: CASSSGSGTDTQYF.

J is TRBJ1-1 and V is TRBV19; weak D call: TRBD1 (6 bases). There are 15 residues in the CDR3. Trimming took off 7 bases at V and 4 bases at J, with 19 bases between the two ends. The germline CDR1 and CDR2 sequences are LNHDA and SQIVND (reference sequence). This CDR3 reads CASTIPGVRGTEAFF. As DNA, the CDR3 is TGTGCCAGTACCATCCCAGGGGTTCGTGGCACTGAAGCTTTCTTT.

The chain recombines TRBV6-5 with TRBJ2-7; 7 nucleotides line up with TRBD2. The germline CDR1 and CDR2 sequences are MNHEY and SVGAGI. With V trimmed by 5 bases and J by 3 bases, 7 bases remained unmatched. This CDR3 comprises 14 residues. The CDR3, as DNA: TGTGCCAGCAGTCGATCGAGCGGGATCTACGAGCAGTACTTC. It translates to CASSRSSGIYEQYF.

The V and J genes are TRBV10-3 and TRBJ2-4; TRBD1 matches at 8 bases. Germline V gives CDR1 ENHRY, CDR2 SYGVKD. There are 15 residues in the CDR3. Trimming at V came to 2 bases and at J to 7 bases, leaving 7 bases not matched to a gene. Here the CDR3 reads CAISEPFGTGNIQYF. CDR3 DNA: TGTGCCATCAGTGAGCCTTTTGGGACAGGCAACATTCAGTACTTC.